This TCR beta chain was captured by sequencing in a study of T cells after yellow fever vaccination. Study-wide results and caveats: Some clonotypes were seen in both the CD4 and the CD8 compartments. These made up a small share and likely arose from convergent recombination. Contaminants from the bulk population, in the form of abundant clonotypes, could be found in FACS-sorted repertoires.

This clonotype was seen only a few times. Its antigen is unidentified. The germline gives CDR1 LNHDA, CDR2 SQIVND (reference sequence). CDR3 length: 15 residues. V shed 5 bases, J shed 0 bases, and the junction held 6 bases outside the gene matches. UMIs were added to TCR cDNA along with a universal primer site when it was made by 5'RACE template switching. From the 5' RACE reads, TCRdb called clonotypes with MiXCR, one entry per CDR3 protein. The repertoire holds about 340,000 distinct CDR3 sequences, with roughly 4.3% as singletons. This TCR came from a man younger than 35 who received the YFV17D yellow fever vaccine. This rearrangement joins TRBV19 to TRBJ1-1, with 7 bases lining up with TRBD1. The input for sequencing was PBMCs, taken 5 days after the yellow fever booster vaccination. The CDR3, as DNA: TGTGCCAGTAGTTTGGACAGGCGCCTGAACACTGAAGCTTTCTTT. It is translated as CASSLDRRLNTEAFF.